These 30 T cell receptor beta chains came from one sample sequenced in a study of T cell responses to AZD1222 COVID-19 vaccine (dated by TCRdb to the early 2020s). This specimen's time point label, interpreted: baseline before first vaccination. Library preparation was by the immunoSEQ multiplex PCR assay. Sourced from immuneACCESS, this table was stored by TCRdb with only in-frame sequences that have V and J called. A share of the clones is absent; for the studies checked, an unresolved V gene accounts for under half, and the remainder has no known explanation. The sample records fewer than 150,000 clones, around four fifths of which are singletons. Of the sample, approximately 4% is held by the ten largest clones. This material consisted of peripheral blood, taken on day 0 of AZD1222 vaccination. These receptors were obtained from an adult in good health.

V and J are TRBV5-1 and TRBJ1-1, with 7 nucleotides matching TRBD1. The CDR3 totals 15 residues. The V segment lost 3 bases and the J segment 0 bases; nucleotides outside the gene matches: 5. Germline V lookup: CDR1 SGHRS, CDR2 YFSETQ. The CDR3 sequence is CASSSITGVNTEAFF. For the CDR3, the DNA is TGCGCCAGCAGCTCCATTACAGGGGTGAACACTGAAGCTTTCTTT.

This clone has a single count. The rearrangement links TRBV30 to TRBJ1-6; unclear D gene. With 4 bases removed from V and 5 bases from J, the gap between germline ends came to 24 bases. CDR3 size: 18 residues. The germline CDR1 and CDR2 sequences are GTSNPN and SVGIG (reference sequence). CDR3 sequence (DNA): TGTGCCTGGATCAAAGGTGGATATTCCCCTGATGATAATTCACCCCTCCACTTT. Protein sequence: CAWIKGGYSPDDNSPLHF.

The V and J genes are TRBV7-3 and TRBJ1-6; a weak D match, TRBD1 (5 bases). The germline V gene encodes CDR1 SGHTA and CDR2 FQGTGA. This CDR3 spans 17 amino acids. Deletions cut 5 bases from V and 0 bases from J, with 14 bases between. DNA for the CDR3: TGTGCCAGCAGCCCCCCCCGACAGAGCTCCTATAATTCACCCCTCCACTTT. Translating gives CASSPPRQSSYNSPLHF.

This clone has a handful of counts. This rearrangement joins TRBV6-1 to TRBJ1-5; D not certain. The CDR3 runs 14 residues. V gave up 2 bases and J gave up 3 bases, with 8 bases separating them. Germline-derived CDR1 and CDR2 are MNHNS and SASEGT. The CDR3 DNA sequence: TGTGCCAGCAGTGAATTGGGTTTCAATCAGCCCCAGCATTTT. It yields the protein CASSELGFNQPQHF.

The chain is built from TRBV28 and TRBJ1-4; D may be TRBD1 (5 bases). Between the trimmed V and J ends, which lost 5 bases and 8 bases, there was a span of 18 bases. In germline, CDR1 is MDHEN, CDR2 SYDVKM. This CDR3 has 15 residues. CDR3 region: CASSDTGTRREKLFF. CDR3 bases: TGTGCCAGCAGTGACACCGGGACGCGTCGCGAAAAACTGTTTTTT.

This clone was seen a few times. The chain couples TRBV18 to TRBJ2-4, with no clear D. The length of the CDR3 is 13 residues. V lost 0 bases, J lost 5 bases, and 5 bases lay in between. The germline gives CDR1 KGHSH, CDR2 LQKENI. The CDR3 sequence is CASSPPSENIQYF. In DNA form, the CDR3 reads TGTGCCAGCTCACCACCTTCCGAAAACATTCAGTACTTC.

The chain has TRBV5-1 and TRBJ1-1; 8 nucleotides match TRBD1. With V trimmed by 1 base and J by 1 base, 3 bases remained unmatched. CDR3 length: 15 amino acids. The germline gives CDR1 SGHRS, CDR2 YFSETQ. Here the CDR3 DNA reads TGCGCCAGCAGCTTGTCAGGGACAGGGAACACTGAAGCTTTCTTT. This sequence encodes CASSLSGTGNTEAFF.

CDR3 coding DNA: TGTGCCAGCAGCTTAGTCGGGGCCCAATCAGGGACCCAGTACTTC. Its protein is CASSLVGAQSGTQYF. The rearrangement uses TRBV7-6 and TRBJ2-5; D is possibly TRBD1 or TRBD2 (5 bases each). Germline V lookup: CDR1 SGHVS, CDR2 FNYEAQ. The germline V and J ends were trimmed by 1 base and 7 bases, with 16 bases remaining between them. This CDR3 is built from 15 residues.

V is TRBV7-3 and J is TRBJ1-1; D call uncertain. Looked up from germline, CDR1 is SGHTA and CDR2 is FQGTGA. Trimming stripped 4 bases from V and 6 bases from J, with 12 bases between. This CDR3 has 13 amino acids. The CDR3 DNA sequence: TGTGCCAGCAGCTCGCAACCAGGCTCTGAAGCTTTCTTT. Encoded protein: CASSSQPGSEAFF.

This chain uses TRBV6-2 or TRBV6-3 with TRBJ2-5, with TRBD2 identical over 11 bases. The germline V gene has CDR1 MNHEY and CDR2 SVGEGT. J was trimmed by 2 bases and V by 0 bases; bases with no gene match: 14. This CDR3 region has 20 residues. Written as DNA, the CDR3 is TGTGCCAGCAGTTACTCGATTTCGGCTAGCGGGGGGCCGGGGCAAGAGACCCAGTACTTC. It specifies CASSYSISASGGPGQETQYF.

V usage is TRBV5-4 and J usage is TRBJ2-5; 12 nucleotides line up with TRBD1. CDR1 and CDR2 (germline): SGHNT, YYREEE (reference sequence). The CDR3 spans 18 residues. The ends lost 4 bases at V and 2 bases at J; junction bases unmatched: 12. CDR3 nucleotides: TGTGCCAGCAGCCCAACCGGGACAGGGGGCAGGAGTCAAGAGACCCAGTACTTC. Translated: CASSPTGTGGRSQETQYF.

V gene TRBV3-1 (or the pseudogene TRBV3-2) combines with J gene TRBJ1-2, with D unclear. V lost 4 bases, J lost 4 bases, and 10 bases lay in between. Germline lookup yields CDR1 LGHDT and CDR2 YNNKEL (reference sequence). This CDR3 spans 13 amino acids. CDR3 amino acids: CASSLTDTYGYTF. CDR3 nucleotide sequence: TGTGCCAGCAGCCTAACCGACACCTATGGCTACACCTTC.

V and J are TRBV6-5 and TRBJ1-6; a possible D gene is TRBD1 (6 bases). Trimming removed 6 bases from V and 5 bases from J, with 11 bases in between. The CDR3 runs to 14 residues. Germline lookup yields CDR1 MNHEY and CDR2 SVGAGI. In DNA form, the CDR3 reads TGTGCCAGCAGAGGGACACGGGATAATTCACCCCTCCACTTT. Translating it yields CASRGTRDNSPLHF.

This chain uses TRBV9 with TRBJ1-2; D not certain. Germline V lookup: CDR1 SGDLS, CDR2 YYNGEE. V lost 7 bases, J lost 2 bases, and 6 bases lay in between. CDR3 length equals 11 residues. The CDR3 here is CASGSNYGYTF. In DNA, the CDR3 is TGTGCCAGCGGGTCCAACTATGGCTACACCTTC.

The chain recombines TRBV7-9 with TRBJ1-4; D gene unclear. The ends were cut back, 1 base at V and 4 bases at J, with 10 bases in the middle. Germline V CDR1 and CDR2: SEHNR, FQNEAQ (reference sequence). The CDR3 extends over 15 amino acids. CDR3 DNA sequence: TGTGCCAGCAGCTTAGGGGGATTTGGTAATGAAAAACTGTTTTTT. This translates into CASSLGGFGNEKLFF.

This chain links TRBV5-4 with TRBJ1-1; no clear D. This CDR3 is 14 amino acids long. V lost 1 base and J lost 1, with 8 bases in between. Per the germline V gene, CDR1 is SGHNT and CDR2 is YYREEE (reference sequence). This CDR3 reads CASSLTGRNTEAFF. CDR3 nucleotide sequence: TGTGCCAGCAGCTTGACGGGGAGGAACACTGAAGCTTTCTTT.

The chain combines TRBV14 with TRBJ1-6; unclear D gene. Germline assignment: CDR1 SGHDN and CDR2 FVKESK. Trimming shortened V by 0 bases and J by 7 bases, and 13 bases separated the two germline ends. The length of the CDR3 is 16 residues. The CDR3 protein is CASSQERVSANSPLHF. Written as DNA, the CDR3 is TGTGCCAGCAGCCAAGAGAGAGTGAGTGCGAATTCACCCCTCCACTTT.

This chain links TRBV28 with TRBJ2-4; D remains ambiguous. The ends were cut back, 4 bases at V and 0 bases at J, with 16 bases in the middle. The V gene's germline CDR1 is MDHEN and CDR2 SYDVKM. The CDR3 extends over 17 amino acids. DNA of the CDR3: TGTGCCAGCAGTTCCGCCCAAGATCACTTAGCCAAAAACATTCAGTACTTC. Its translation: CASSSAQDHLAKNIQYF.

The chain employs TRBV28 and TRBJ1-1; D gene unclear. CDR3 length: 16 residues. Germline values: CDR1 MDHEN, CDR2 SYDVKM. V was shortened by 3 bases and J by 0 bases, with 14 bases between the two germline ends. The CDR3 reads CASSFPRLRMNTEAFF. CDR3 DNA sequence: TGTGCCAGCAGTTTCCCTCGACTTAGGATGAACACTGAAGCTTTCTTT.

This CDR3 is CASSLQDRSYEQYF. CDR3 coding DNA: TGCGCCAGCAGCTTGCAGGACAGGAGCTACGAGCAGTACTTC. The chain couples TRBV5-1 to TRBJ2-7; 7 nucleotides align to TRBD1. The ends lost 1 base at V and 3 bases at J; junction bases unmatched: 4. Germline V gene sequence: CDR1 SGHRS, CDR2 YFSETQ. This CDR3 has 14 residues.

The chain employs TRBV3-1 (or the pseudogene TRBV3-2) and TRBJ1-2; D may be TRBD1 (6 bases). The germline CDR1 and CDR2 sequences are LGHDT and YNNKEL (reference sequence). This CDR3 comprises 15 residues. V was trimmed by 0 bases and J by 7 bases, leaving 15 bases between them. The CDR3 nucleotides are TGTGCCAGCAGCCAAGACCCCTCAGGGGCGGTTGGCTACACCTTC. Translating it yields CASSQDPSGAVGYTF.

This chain uses TRBV7-9 with TRBJ1-1, with TRBD1 as a possible D gene (6 bases). From germline, CDR1 is SEHNR and CDR2 FQNEAQ (reference sequence). V dropped 5 bases and J dropped 1 base, with 14 bases sitting between them. There are 15 residues in the CDR3. The CDR3 here is CASSPTQGPNTEAFF. For the CDR3, the DNA is TGTGCCAGCAGCCCCACCCAGGGGCCGAACACTGAAGCTTTCTTT.

The chain recombines TRBV5-5 with TRBJ1-1, with a weak D call TRBD1 (6 bases). V was pared by 5 bases and J by 5 bases, with 22 bases between. The V gene's germline CDR1 is SGHKS and CDR2 YYEKEE (reference sequence). The CDR3 spans 16 residues. The CDR3 protein is CASRGASLSPGTEAFF. Here the CDR3 DNA reads TGTGCCAGCAGGGGGGCTTCTCTGTCCCCTGGAACTGAAGCTTTCTTT.

DNA for the CDR3: TGTGCCAGCAGCAGGGACGGGGGCTCCTACAATGAGCAGTTCTTC. Encoded protein: CASSRDGGSYNEQFF. The chain couples TRBV5-4 to TRBJ2-1; maybe TRBD2 (6 bases). CDR3 length equals 15 residues. CDR1 and CDR2 (germline): SGHNT, YYREEE (reference sequence). V lost 4 bases to trimming and J lost 0 bases, with 11 bases between them.

This sequence joins TRBV7-9 and TRBJ1-1; D remains ambiguous. V was cut by 1 base and J by 0 bases, with 9 bases left in between. The CDR3 extends over 15 amino acids. Per germline, CDR1 SEHNR and CDR2 FQNEAQ (reference sequence). The chain's CDR3 is CASSLGVGMNTEAFF. CDR3 sequence (DNA): TGTGCCAGCAGCTTAGGGGTAGGGATGAACACTGAAGCTTTCTTT.

The chain joins TRBV6-4 to TRBJ2-3; TRBD2 matches 9 bases. V lost 4 bases, J lost 5 bases, and 7 bases stayed unmatched. Germline assignment: CDR1 MRHNA and CDR2 SNTAGT. The CDR3 sequence is 15 residues long. The DNA for the CDR3 is TGTGCCAGCAGTGGTGCGGGGGGGCCACGAGATACGCAGTATTTT. Translated, it gives CASSGAGGPRDTQYF.

This rearrangement joins TRBV21-1 to TRBJ2-7; the listed D gene, TRBD2, was not tested against the DNA. TRBV21-1 is annotated as a pseudogene. There are 16 residues in the CDR3. The CDR3 protein is CASSLRTGLCLYEQYF. The CDR3 DNA sequence: TGTGCCAGCAGCCTGCGGACTGGCCTTTGCCTCTACGAGCAGTACTTC.

The DNA for the CDR3 is TGTGCCAGCAGCCCTGGACAGGGGAAAACTTCACCCCTCCACTTT. It translates to CASSPGQGKTSPLHF. The chain carries TRBV6-2 or TRBV6-3 and TRBJ1-6, with TRBD1 matching 9 bases. Losses at the gene ends were 6 bases for V and 9 bases for J; bases not matched to a gene: 9. The germline V gene encodes CDR1 MNHEY and CDR2 SVGEGT. This CDR3 has 15 amino acids.

In its sample, this clone was seen many times. The gene calls are TRBV3-1 (or the pseudogene TRBV3-2) and TRBJ1-3; no reliable D call. The V end lost 1 base, the J end lost 0 bases, and 7 bases lay between the germline ends. Per the germline V gene, CDR1 is LGHDT and CDR2 is YNNKEL (reference sequence). This CDR3 region has 15 residues. The CDR3 nucleotides read TGTGCCAGCAGCCAAGGGTGGGACTCTGGAAACACCATATATTTT. Its protein product is CASSQGWDSGNTIYF.

The J gene is TRBJ2-7, the V gene TRBV5-1; weak D call: TRBD1 (6 bases). Germline loops: CDR1 SGHRS, CDR2 YFSETQ. This CDR3 comprises 18 residues. V was clipped by 0 bases and J by 2 bases, with 21 bases between them. CDR3 loop: CASSLAPGTPERAYEQYF. In DNA, the CDR3 is TGCGCCAGCAGCTTGGCCCCCGGGACACCCGAGAGAGCCTACGAGCAGTACTTC.